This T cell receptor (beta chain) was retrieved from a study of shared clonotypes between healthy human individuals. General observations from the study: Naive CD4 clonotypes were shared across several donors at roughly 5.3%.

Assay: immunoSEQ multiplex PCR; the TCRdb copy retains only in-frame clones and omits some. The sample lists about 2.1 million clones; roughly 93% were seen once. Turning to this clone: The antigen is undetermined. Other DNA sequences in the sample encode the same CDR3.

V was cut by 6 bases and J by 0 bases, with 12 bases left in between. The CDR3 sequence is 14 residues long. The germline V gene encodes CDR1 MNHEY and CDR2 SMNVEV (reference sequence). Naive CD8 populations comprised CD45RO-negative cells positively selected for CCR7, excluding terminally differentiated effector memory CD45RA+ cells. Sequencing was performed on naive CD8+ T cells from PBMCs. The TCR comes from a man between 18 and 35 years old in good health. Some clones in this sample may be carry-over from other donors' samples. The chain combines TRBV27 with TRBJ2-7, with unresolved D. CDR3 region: CASSLTVSSYEQYF. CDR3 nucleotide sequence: TGTGCCAGCAGCTTGACTGTTAGCTCCTACGAGCAGTACTTC.